The T cell receptor beta chain under discussion was sequenced for a study of blood T cell repertoires in COVID-19 (dated by TCRdb to about 2020). Concerning the study at large: The collaborator samples originated in the United States, Italy and Spain and spanned the acute and convalescent phases of COVID-19. The material from the prospective study consisted of cDNA or gDNA derived from T cells, B-cell-depleted T cells, or PBMCs. The dataset comprised deeply sampled blood TCRbeta repertoires from subjects exposed to, actively infected with, or recovered from COVID-19. The repertoires were released in a freely available public database meant as a resource for research on the immune response to SARS-CoV-2. Samples were obtained from the ongoing ImmuneRACE study (first 160 participants) and from about 1,300 subjects provided by 6 global collaborators. A de-identified subject ID, COVID-19 status, age in years and sex were almost always included in the sample metadata. Where HLA class I and class II types were available, the types were taken from metadata supplied by the sample provider, not from assay-based typing.

The research as a whole found: The amount of clinical and demographic metadata varied by source and participant and was provided uncurated.

Whole blood was collected in K2EDTA tubes by collaborating institutions according to the institutions' own protocols. For TCRbeta analysis, collaborators shipped samples in one of three forms: frozen whole blood, isolated PBMCs, or DNA extracted from either of those sample types. Remarks on this clone: What antigen it recognizes has not been identified. Base qualities were left out, and no much larger clone turns up one base away.

At the junction V is shortened by 3 bases and J by 1 base, with 7 bases in between. The CDR3 starts with the cysteine, ends with the phenylalanine, and has 13 residues. The retained sequence is limited to the CDR3, 39 bases, with the frame set at the first base. The immunoSEQ Assay, a bias-controlled multiplex PCR, was used to amplify TCRbeta CDR3 regions from genomic DNA. The published analysis was carried out like this. Within the assay, amplification of reference gene primers was used to estimate how many nucleated cells each sample contained. Sequence reads were collapsed and filtered to measure the absolute abundance of every unique TCRbeta CDR3 rearrangement. For each sample, productive Simpson clonality was calculated by taking the square root of Simpson's diversity index across productive rearrangements. In TCRdb, the immuneACCESS table is reduced to in-frame sequences with V and J assigned. These tables do not hold every clone; where another copy was compared, an unresolved V gene accounts for under half, and the others remain unexplained. The DNA was the basis for D and trimming; V, J and clone size are from that table. Across this sample there are about 83,000 clones, with 65% to 80% seen only once. The ten largest clones represent less than 20% of the sample.

The rearrangement combines TRBV12-3 or TRBV12-4 with TRBJ2-7; the D gene lacks a confident call. The clonotype originates from a woman older than 75 with active or convalescent COVID-19. Material: peripheral blood. The DNA is as follows: TGTGCCAGCAGTTTGGCGGTGTCCTACGAGCAGTACTTC. Its protein reads: CASSLAVSYEQYF.